This passage covers 13 T cell receptor beta chains from one sample sequenced in a study of blood T cell repertoires in COVID-19 (dated by TCRdb to 2018 to 2021). Libraries were constructed by the immunoSEQ multiplex PCR assay. Here the immuneACCESS table is served through TCRdb, limited to in-frame sequences with V and J called. Missing clones are a known gap in these copies; in checked studies unresolved V genes cover under half, and the rest lacks a known reason. Counted in this sample were some 110,000 clones; approximately 84% of them appeared once. The ten largest clones represent less than 8% of the sample. The material sequenced was peripheral blood. The source of these receptors is a man aged 70 or older with active or convalescent COVID-19.

The gene calls are TRBV7-2 and TRBJ2-5; D unresolved. Germline loops: CDR1 SGHTA, CDR2 FQGNSA. Trimming cost V 2 bases and J 4 bases, with 11 bases left between them. This CDR3 has 14 residues. The CDR3 DNA reads as TGTGCCAGCAGCTTAAGCGCGGTTGGAGAGACCCAGTACTTC. The encoded protein is CASSLSAVGETQYF.

The V call is TRBV4-2, the J call TRBJ2-1, with TRBD2 matching 7 bases. Germline CDR1 is LGHNA and CDR2 is YNFKEQ. Trimming took 4 bases from V and 0 from J; bases not matched to a gene: 6. This CDR3 contains 16 residues. In nucleotides, the CDR3 is TGTGCCAGCAGCCGGCAAGCGGGAAGCTCCTACAATGAGCAGTTCTTC. Its translation: CASSRQAGSSYNEQFF.

The chain uses TRBV11-2 and TRBJ2-6; no firm D call. This CDR3 contains 15 residues. The V gene's germline CDR1 is SGHAT and CDR2 FQNNGV. V lost 3 bases and J lost 0, with 6 bases in between. CDR3 loop: CASSLAPSGANVLTF. CDR3 nucleotides: TGTGCCAGCAGCTTGGCCCCCTCTGGGGCCAACGTCCTGACTTTC.

The gene calls are TRBV7-2 and TRBJ2-5, with 12 bases that match TRBD2. Germline V gene data show CDR1 as SGHTA and CDR2 as FQGNSA. The CDR3 totals 16 residues. Germline trimming cut 1 base from V and 3 bases from J; bases unmatched to any gene: 3. The CDR3 DNA reads as TGTGCCAGCAGCTTAGAACTAGCGGGAGGCAAAGAGACCCAGTACTTC. Translating gives CASSLELAGGKETQYF.

The CDR3: CASRQGNIQYF. CDR3 DNA sequence: TGTGCCAGCAGGCAGGGCAACATTCAGTACTTC. The rearrangement uses TRBV2 and TRBJ2-4; D perhaps matches TRBD1 (5 bases). Trimming took 6 bases from V and 7 from J, leaving 7 bases between them. This CDR3 is 11 amino acids long. Germline V gives CDR1 SNHLY, CDR2 FYNNEI.

The V and J genes are TRBV6-4 and TRBJ1-5; D gene unclear. Germline CDR1 reads MRHNA; CDR2 reads SNTAGT. With 6 bases removed from V and 1 base from J, the gap between germline ends came to 7 bases. This CDR3 contains 13 residues. Here the CDR3 reads CASSPESNQPQHF. For the CDR3, the DNA is TGTGCCAGCAGCCCGGAGAGCAATCAGCCCCAGCATTTT.

This clone came up once. The chain joins TRBV28 to TRBJ2-3, with 7 nucleotides matching TRBD1. V shed 5 bases, J shed 3 bases, and the junction held 11 bases outside the gene matches. This CDR3 contains 16 residues. Germline assignment: CDR1 MDHEN and CDR2 SYDVKM. Here the CDR3 reads CASSRTQGPVTDTQYF. CDR3 DNA sequence: TGTGCCAGCAGTCGGACACAGGGGCCGGTGACAGATACGCAGTATTTT.

This chain joins TRBV10-2 and TRBJ2-3; D is undetermined. CDR3 size: 14 residues. V was pared by 2 bases and J by 0 bases, with 6 bases between. The germline V gene has CDR1 WSHSY and CDR2 SAAADI. CDR3 in DNA: TGCGCCAGCAGTGAGGCGGCTAGCACAGATACGCAGTATTTT. It yields the protein CASSEAASTDTQYF.

V usage is TRBV19 and J usage is TRBJ2-1; 13 bases fit TRBD2. The CDR3 totals 14 residues. J gave up 9 bases and V 4 bases, and 3 bases lay outside the gene matches. Germline-derived CDR1 and CDR2 are LNHDA and SQIVND (reference sequence). CDR3 bases: TGTGCCAGTAGTAGACTAGCGGGAGGCCCTGAGCAGTTCTTC. It encodes CASSRLAGGPEQFF.

This chain uses TRBV6-2 or TRBV6-3 with TRBJ1-5; maybe TRBD1 (6 bases). The V and J ends lost 5 bases and 0 bases respectively, with 8 bases between them. Germline CDR1 is MNHEY and CDR2 is SVGEGT. The CDR3 loop spans 14 amino acids. The CDR3 DNA sequence: TGTGCCAGCAGTCGACAGGATAGCAATCAGCCCCAGCATTTT. It specifies CASSRQDSNQPQHF.

The rearrangement uses TRBV6-5 and TRBJ1-2, with D maybe TRBD1 (6 bases). Germline lookup yields CDR1 MNHEY and CDR2 SVGAGI. The CDR3 has 12 amino acids. Trimming left V 0 bases short and J 8 bases short, with 7 bases between. This CDR3 is CASSYSQGGYTF. In DNA form, the CDR3 reads TGTGCCAGCAGTTACTCACAGGGAGGCTACACCTTC.

This chain links TRBV5-1 with TRBJ1-2; 9 bases agree with TRBD1. This CDR3 has 15 amino acids. The germline V gene encodes CDR1 SGHRS and CDR2 YFSETQ. Unmatched junction bases numbered 8, after V lost 7 bases and J lost 1 base. The CDR3 bases are TGCGCCAGCTCACTGGGGACAGGGCTTAACTATGGCTACACCTTC. Translated, it gives CASSLGTGLNYGYTF. The whole variable domain, remainder taken from reference TRBV5-1 and TRBJ1-2, is KAGVTQTPRYLIKTRGQQVTLSCSPISGHRSVSWYQQTPGQGLQFLFEYFSETQRNKGNFPGRFSGRQFSNSRSEMNVSTLELGDSALYLCASSLGTGLNYGYTFGSGTRLTVV.

The rearrangement joins TRBV24-1 to TRBJ2-5; no reliable D call. The CDR3 loop spans 14 amino acids. Trimming took off 3 bases at V and 1 base at J, with 8 bases between the two ends. Germline V gene sequence: CDR1 KGHDR, CDR2 SFDVKD. The CDR3 spells CATSDTQFQETQYF. The CDR3 DNA reads TGTGCCACCAGTGATACCCAGTTCCAAGAGACCCAGTACTTC.